These 30 T cell receptor beta chains came from one sample sequenced in a study of blood T cells in healthy people across ages. It was with a sample-barcoded 5' primer and a J-beta primer mix that a second PCR of roughly 7 to 12 cycles was run. TCRdb reprocessed the 5' RACE reads via MiXCR and lists one record per CDR3 protein. The sample lists approximately 800,000 distinct CDR3 sequences; about 62% were seen once. The sample taken for sequencing was blood. These receptors originate from a man between 25 and 39 years old in good health.

The chain is built from TRBV20-1 and TRBJ2-5, with TRBD2 matching 13 bases. V was pared by 6 bases and J by 2 bases, with 6 bases of the junction left unmatched. Germline CDR1 DFQATT, CDR2 SNEGSKA (reference sequence). CDR3 length: 15 amino acids. CDR3 sequence: CSALTTSGGQETQYF. In DNA, the CDR3 is TGCAGTGCCCTGACGACTAGCGGGGGGCAAGAGACCCAGTACTTC.

The rearrangement links TRBV25-1 to TRBJ1-4; D gene unclear. Germline values: CDR1 MGHDK, CDR2 SYGVNS. This CDR3 contains 15 residues. The germline V and J ends were trimmed by 6 bases and 7 bases, with 18 bases remaining between them. CDR3 sequence (DNA): TGTGCCAGCAGCGACTCCCGACATGGATCTGAAAAACTGTTTTTT. This sequence encodes CASSDSRHGSEKLFF. Full variable domain (missing parts from reference TRBV25-1 and TRBJ1-4): EADIYQTPRYLVIGTGKKITLECSQTMGHDKMYWYQQDPGMELHLIHYSYGVNSTEKGDLSSESTVSRIRTEHFPLTLESARPSHTSQYLCASSDSRHGSEKLFFGSGTQLSVL.

The chain couples TRBV7-2 to TRBJ2-7, with 9 bases lining up with TRBD2. Germline V gene lookup returns CDR1 SGHTA and CDR2 FQGNSA. Trimming at V came to 5 bases and at J to 2 bases, leaving 7 bases not matched to a gene. The CDR3 loop spans 15 amino acids. CDR3: CASSPQRGAPYEQYF. The CDR3 region has the DNA TGTGCCAGCAGCCCCCAGCGGGGGGCCCCCTACGAGCAGTACTTC.

The chain has TRBV20-1 and TRBJ2-7; 9 nucleotides match TRBD1. The V and J ends lost 6 bases and 3 bases, in that order; junction bases with no gene match: 6. Germline CDR1 and CDR2: DFQATT and SNEGSKA (reference sequence). There are 13 residues in the CDR3. The CDR3 DNA reads TGCAGTGCGTCCGGGACAGGGAGCTACGAGCAGTACTTC. It encodes CSASGTGSYEQYF.

The V gene is TRBV9, the J gene TRBJ2-7; D not certain. The germline CDR1 and CDR2 sequences are SGDLS and YYNGEE. Trimming cost V 3 bases and J 7 bases, with 17 bases left between them. The CDR3 totals 14 residues. CDR3 region: CASSDNSRPDEQYF. The CDR3 DNA reads TGTGCCAGCAGCGATAACTCGAGGCCGGATGAGCAGTACTTC.

The rearrangement links TRBV12-3 or TRBV12-4 to TRBJ2-1; 7 nucleotides agree with TRBD2. Trimming at V came to 5 bases and at J to 4 bases, leaving 14 bases not matched to a gene. This CDR3 contains 17 residues. CDR3 protein: CASSPPPSSGMYNEQFF. For the CDR3, the DNA is TGTGCCAGCAGTCCACCTCCCTCGAGCGGGATGTACAATGAGCAGTTCTTC.

The chain links TRBV20-1 to TRBJ2-7, with no clear D. The J call is in doubt because the DNA end fits TRBJ2-5 better. The CDR3 has 13 residues. Per germline, CDR1 DFQATT and CDR2 SNEGSKA (reference sequence). The CDR3 spells CSALIGPTKTQYF. The DNA of the CDR3 is TGCAGTGCTCTTATCGGACCCACGAAGACCCAGTACTTC.

CDR3 protein: CSFWRVDDSTF. The CDR3 nucleotides read TGCAGTTTCTGGAGGGTCGACGATTCCACCTTC. The rearrangement links TRBV20-1 to TRBJ1-2; no clear D gene. With 8 bases removed from V and 13 bases from J, the gap between germline ends came to 20 bases. CDR3 length: 11 residues. Per germline, CDR1 DFQATT and CDR2 SNEGSKA (reference sequence).

This chain joins TRBV2 and TRBJ2-7, with D uncertain. This CDR3 contains 13 residues. V lost 6 bases and J 3 bases, leaving 12 bases between the germline ends. The germline CDR1 and CDR2 sequences are SNHLY and FYNNEI. DNA of the CDR3: TGTGCCAGCAGCCCGAACTGGAACTACGAGCAGTACTTC. Its translation is CASSPNWNYEQYF.

This chain uses TRBV15 with TRBJ2-3; TRBD2 matches at 8 bases. The CDR3 extends over 16 amino acids. Germline loops: CDR1 LNHNV, CDR2 YYDKDF (reference sequence). With 1 base clipped from V and 5 bases from J, the junction kept 8 bases outside the gene matches. The CDR3 reads CATSRGGLSGVDTQYF. The CDR3 nucleotides are TGTGCCACCAGCAGAGGAGGCCTTAGCGGGGTAGATACGCAGTATTTT.

V gene TRBV5-6 combines with J gene TRBJ1-1; no reliable D call. CDR3 length: 13 amino acids. The V gene's germline CDR1 is SGHDT and CDR2 YYEEEE. V dropped 5 bases and J dropped 1 base, with 9 bases sitting between them. This CDR3 is CASRLGWNTEAFF. In DNA, the CDR3 is TGTGCCAGCAGGCTGGGGTGGAACACTGAAGCTTTCTTT.

The V and J genes are TRBV20-1 and TRBJ1-2; 8 nucleotides agree with TRBD1. V was pared by 3 bases and J by 3 bases, with 0 bases of the junction left unmatched. There are 12 residues in the CDR3. Germline V gene lookup returns CDR1 DFQATT and CDR2 SNEGSKA (reference sequence). The CDR3 here is CSARGQDYGYTF. In DNA form, the CDR3 reads TGCAGTGCTAGGGGACAGGACTATGGCTACACCTTC.

A word on this clonotype: Mismatch with germline at one junction end may stem from a read error. This chain connects TRBV2 to TRBJ2-3; D not resolved. CDR1 is SNHLY, CDR2 FYNNEI, per germline. The length of the CDR3 is 15 residues. The CDR3 bases are TGTGCCAGCATTGAACTCAACCCAAACACAGATACGCAGTATTTT. Translating it yields CASIELNPNTDTQYF. The full variable domain, completed using reference TRBV2 and TRBJ2-3, is EPEVTQTPSHQVTQMGQEVILRCVPISNHLYFYWYRQILGQKVEFLVSFYNNEISEKSEIFDDQFSVERPDGSNFTLKIRSTKLEDSAMYFCASIELNPNTDTQYFGPGTRLTVL.

The J gene is TRBJ2-3, the V gene TRBV4-2; 8 nucleotides align to TRBD1. The germline gives CDR1 LGHNA, CDR2 YNFKEQ. This CDR3 is 16 amino acids long. The trim removed 6 bases at V and 3 bases at J, leaving 11 bases unmatched. The CDR3 sequence is CASRRAIGQGTDTQYF. The CDR3 bases are TGTGCCAGCAGAAGAGCTATCGGACAGGGAACAGATACGCAGTATTTT.

There are a few counts of this clonotype. The chain combines TRBV29-1 with TRBJ1-2; D remains unclear. This CDR3 spans 10 amino acids. The V and J ends lost 0 bases and 6 bases respectively, with 2 bases between them. Germline V lookup: CDR1 SQVTM, CDR2 ANQGSEA. The CDR3 sequence: CSVEEDGYTF. The DNA of the CDR3 is TGCAGCGTTGAAGAAGATGGCTACACCTTC.

This chain joins TRBV7-2 and TRBJ1-1, with D uncertain. Germline values: CDR1 SGHTA, CDR2 FQGNSA. The CDR3 is made up of 11 amino acids. Trimming removed 2 bases from V and 12 bases from J, with 10 bases in between. The CDR3 DNA reads TGTGCCAGCAGCTTATATAGTGATACTTTCTTT. This codes for CASSLYSDTFF. Full variable domain (remainder filled in from reference TRBV7-2 and TRBJ1-1): GAGVSQSPSNKVTEKGKDVELRCDPISGHTALYWYRQSLGQGLEFLIYFQGNSAPDKSGLPSDRFSAERTGGSVSTLTIQRTQQEDSAVYLCASSLYSDTFFGQGTRLTVV.

The chain uses TRBV6-8 and TRBJ1-4, with D perhaps matching TRBD1 (5 bases). Germline V CDR1 and CDR2: MNHGY, SAAAGT. V was pared by 2 bases and J by 0 bases, with 16 bases between. This CDR3 contains 18 residues. Written as DNA, the CDR3 is TGTGCCAGCAGTTACCCGACAGAAACCCGTGCAACTAATGAAAAACTGTTTTTT. Its translation is CASSYPTETRATNEKLFF.

This clonotype was counted many times. J is TRBJ2-7 and V is TRBV12-3 or TRBV12-4, with D possibly TRBD2 on 6 matching bases. The CDR3 runs 14 residues. The V end lost 6 bases, the J end lost 6 bases, and 18 bases lay between the germline ends. As DNA, the CDR3 is TGTGCCAGCAGGCATAAGAATCCGCGGGGCGAGCAGTACTTC. Amino acids: CASRHKNPRGEQYF.

This clonotype has just one count. This chain joins TRBV14 and TRBJ2-1, with D hard to call. V was trimmed by 4 bases and J by 9 bases, leaving 16 bases between them. Germline lookup yields CDR1 SGHDN and CDR2 FVKESK. The length of the CDR3 is 14 residues. CDR3 in amino acids: CASSRSASIPEQFF. CDR3 coding DNA: TGTGCCAGCAGCCGGTCGGCCTCAATACCTGAGCAGTTCTTC.

V is TRBV9 and J is TRBJ2-1, with TRBD2 matching 12 bases. The germline CDR1 and CDR2 sequences are SGDLS and YYNGEE. After removal of 0 bases from V and 7 bases from J, the junction contained 5 bases not matched to a gene. This CDR3 spans 16 amino acids. The CDR3 DNA reads as TGTGCCAGCAGCGTAGGGGCGACTAGCGGGAGAAATGAGCAGTTCTTC. Residues: CASSVGATSGRNEQFF.

V usage is TRBV5-1 and J usage is TRBJ2-3; D not certain. The length of the CDR3 is 19 residues. Germline CDR1 SGHRS, CDR2 YFSETQ. Trimming shortened V by 5 bases and J by 1 base, and 26 bases separated the two germline ends. CDR3: CASSSRPIMRGGGTDTQYF. Written as DNA, the CDR3 is TGCGCCAGCAGTTCCAGACCCATCATGCGAGGTGGGGGCACAGATACGCAGTATTTT.

V usage is TRBV30 and J usage is TRBJ2-1, with a possible D match to TRBD2 (6 bases). The CDR3 sequence is 15 residues long. V was shortened by 3 bases and J by 2 bases, with 14 bases between the two germline ends. Germline CDR1 is GTSNPN and CDR2 is SVGIG (reference sequence). CDR3 residues: CAWRSRGGTYNEQFF. As DNA, the CDR3 is TGTGCCTGGAGATCGAGGGGCGGGACCTACAATGAGCAGTTCTTC.

The chain recombines TRBV20-1 with TRBJ2-4; D perhaps matches TRBD2 (6 bases). With 0 bases removed from V and 3 bases from J, the gap between germline ends came to 24 bases. This CDR3 spans 19 amino acids. Germline lookup yields CDR1 DFQATT and CDR2 SNEGSKA (reference sequence). The CDR3 sequence: CSARDGFGPGVEGKNIQYF. As DNA, the CDR3 is TGCAGTGCTAGAGATGGCTTCGGCCCGGGGGTGGAAGGCAAAAACATTCAGTACTTC.

This chain joins TRBV6-5 and TRBJ2-7, with 8 bases matching TRBD1. The V gene's germline CDR1 is MNHEY and CDR2 SVGAGI. This CDR3 region has 16 residues. Germline trimming cut 0 bases from V and 3 bases from J; bases unmatched to any gene: 7. This CDR3 is CASSYSGTGQGYEQYF. The CDR3, as DNA: TGTGCCAGCAGTTACTCCGGGACAGGTCAGGGCTACGAGCAGTACTTC.

A single count supports this clonotype. The gene calls are TRBV6-6 and TRBJ1-2, with D hard to call. V lost 3 bases and J 2 bases, leaving 10 bases between the germline ends. CDR1 and CDR2 (germline): MNHNY, SVGAGI (reference sequence). This CDR3 comprises 14 residues. The CDR3 sequence: CASSYVNLNYGYTF. The CDR3 DNA sequence: TGTGCCAGCAGTTATGTAAACTTGAACTATGGCTACACCTTC.

The chain couples TRBV6-2 or TRBV6-3 to TRBJ2-1, with a weak D call TRBD2 (6 bases). CDR1 and CDR2 from the germline V gene are MNHEY and SVGEGT. This CDR3 region has 15 residues. V was cut by 10 bases and J by 8 bases, with 24 bases left in between. The CDR3 DNA reads TGTGCCACCAAGGGAACTAGCAGTTTTTGGGATGAGCAGTTCTTC. It codes for CATKGTSSFWDEQFF.

This clonotype has a handful of counts. The genes are TRBV25-1 and TRBJ2-1; no definite D call. The germline V gene has CDR1 MGHDK and CDR2 SYGVNS. The V gene lost 1 base and the J gene lost 12 bases, with 10 bases spanning the gap. This CDR3 has 12 residues. The CDR3 region is CASSESEARQFF. The CDR3 nucleotides are TGTGCCAGCAGTGAATCCGAGGCCAGGCAGTTCTTC.

The chain uses TRBV5-1 and TRBJ2-7, with D unclear. Per germline, CDR1 SGHRS and CDR2 YFSETQ. The CDR3 is 14 amino acids. The V gene lost 3 bases and the J gene lost 6 bases, with 16 bases spanning the gap. The CDR3, as DNA: TGCGCCAGCAGCTCGGTATTATCGGATCTCGAGCAGTACTTC. Amino acid sequence: CASSSVLSDLEQYF.

The V call is TRBV29-1, the J call TRBJ2-3; 7 bases align to TRBD2. Looked up from germline, CDR1 is SQVTM and CDR2 is ANQGSEA. The CDR3 length is 13 residues. V dropped 4 bases and J dropped 7; count of bases not matched to a gene: 8. The DNA of the CDR3 is TGCAGCGTTGTGGGGGGGAGTACAAATACGCAGTATTTT. As protein: CSVVGGSTNTQYF.

This clonotype occurred a few times. The J gene is TRBJ2-1, the V gene TRBV24-1, with 12 bases identical to TRBD2. V dropped 2 bases and J dropped 7; count of bases not matched to a gene: 2. The CDR3 sequence is 15 residues long. Germline V lookup: CDR1 KGHDR, CDR2 SFDVKD. The CDR3 DNA reads as TGTGCCACCAGTGATTCCGGGACTAGCGGGAATGAGCAGTTCTTC. Translating it yields CATSDSGTSGNEQFF.